This T cell receptor (beta chain) comes out of a study of graft-versus-host responses after intestinal transplantation. About the study: Isolated intestinal, liver-intestinal, or multivisceral transplants were what recipients had.

Germline V gene sequence: CDR1 SGHNT, CDR2 YYREEE (reference sequence). This CDR3 is 14 amino acids long. V lost 2 bases and J lost 2; bases outside the gene matches: 2. Lamina propria and intraepithelial lymphocytes were released by processing graft tissue. Data came from immunoSEQ multiplex PCR; TCRdb stores just in-frame clones and leaves some out. Found here are about 17,000 clones, almost 80% of them singletons; the top ten hold around 7.8%. This chain uses TRBV5-4 with TRBJ2-7; TRBD1 matches at 9 bases. The input for sequencing was ileum tissue, taken almost 470 days after intestinal transplant. The clonotype was recovered from a human patient who received an intestinal transplant, so some T cells may come from the graft donor. This CDR3 is CASSFGTGTYEQYF. The CDR3 nucleotides read TGTGCCAGCAGCTTCGGGACAGGGACCTACGAGCAGTACTTC.